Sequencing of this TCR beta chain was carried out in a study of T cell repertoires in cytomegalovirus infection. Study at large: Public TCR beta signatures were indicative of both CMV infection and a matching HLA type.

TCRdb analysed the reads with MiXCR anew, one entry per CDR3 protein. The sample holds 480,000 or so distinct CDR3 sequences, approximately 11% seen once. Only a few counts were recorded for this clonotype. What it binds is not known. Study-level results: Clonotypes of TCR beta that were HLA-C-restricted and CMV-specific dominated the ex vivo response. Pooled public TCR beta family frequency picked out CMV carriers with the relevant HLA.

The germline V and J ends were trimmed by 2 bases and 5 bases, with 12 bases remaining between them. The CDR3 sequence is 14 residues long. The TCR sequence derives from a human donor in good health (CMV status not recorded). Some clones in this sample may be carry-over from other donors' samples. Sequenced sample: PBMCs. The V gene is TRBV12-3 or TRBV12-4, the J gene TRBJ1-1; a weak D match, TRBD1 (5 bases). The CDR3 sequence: CASSLHGGGTEAFF. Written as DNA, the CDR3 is TGTGCCAGCAGTTTACATGGGGGGGGGACTGAAGCTTTCTTT.